A single sample gave rise to the 6 T cell receptor beta chains below, sequenced in a study of blood T cell repertoires in COVID-19. Produced via immunoSEQ multiplex PCR; TCRdb's table is partial and in-frame only. The sample has 150,000 to 200,000 clones, less than 90% seen once. The specimen sequenced was peripheral blood. The source of these receptors is an older woman with COVID-19, enrolled during active disease.

The CDR3 sequence: CASSSPGGHQPQHF. The CDR3, as DNA: TGTGCCAGCAGTTCTCCGGGGGGGCATCAGCCCCAGCATTTT. The chain employs TRBV28 and TRBJ1-5, with D possibly being TRBD1 (6 bases). CDR3 length equals 14 residues. Germline CDR1 and CDR2: MDHEN and SYDVKM. V lost 4 bases and J lost 5, with 12 bases in between. Combining the CDR3 with reference TRBV28 and TRBJ1-5 gives the whole variable domain DVKVTQSSRYLVKRTGEKVFLECVQDMDHENMFWYRQDPGLGLRLIYFSYDVKMKEKGDIPEGYSVSREKKERFSLILESASTNQTSMYLCASSSPGGHQPQHFGDGTRLSIL.

V gene TRBV29-1 combines with J gene TRBJ2-1; TRBD1 matches 8 bases. Germline V gives CDR1 SQVTM, CDR2 ANQGSEA. The CDR3 has 13 amino acids. Here the CDR3 DNA reads TGCAGTTGCCGGACAGGGCCTTACAATGAGCAGTTCTTC. It is translated as CSCRTGPYNEQFF.

This clone was counted once. This chain links TRBV5-6 with TRBJ1-1, with D unresolved. This CDR3 comprises 13 residues. Germline CDR1 SGHDT, CDR2 YYEEEE. The V gene lost 2 bases and the J gene lost 7 bases, with 12 bases spanning the gap. The DNA of the CDR3 is TGTGCCAGCAGCTTTAGGAGGCAGAGTGAAGCTTTCTTT. It codes for CASSFRRQSEAFF.

The V gene is TRBV29-1, the J gene TRBJ2-7; 10 nucleotides align to TRBD1. Germline V gene data show CDR1 as SQVTM and CDR2 as ANQGSEA. V was clipped by 7 bases and J by 4 bases; unmatched bases: 7. The CDR3 is made up of 13 amino acids. The CDR3 loop reads CSATLDRGYEQYF. CDR3 nucleotides: TGCAGCGCAACACTGGACAGGGGGTACGAGCAGTACTTC.

The rearrangement uses TRBV5-1 and TRBJ2-2; the match to TRBD2 covers 11 bases. Trimming at V came to 7 bases and at J to 5 bases, leaving 10 bases not matched to a gene. The CDR3 totals 16 residues. Germline assignment: CDR1 SGHRS and CDR2 YFSETQ. The CDR3 loop reads CASGISGRADTGELFF. The DNA for the CDR3 is TGCGCCAGCGGCATTAGCGGGAGGGCTGATACCGGGGAGCTGTTTTTT.

This clone was detected only once. J is TRBJ2-1 and V is TRBV5-4; 13 bases map to TRBD2. Germline V gene lookup returns CDR1 SGHNT and CDR2 YYREEE (reference sequence). The CDR3 covers 14 residues. V dropped 5 bases and J dropped 8; count of bases not matched to a gene: 4. The chain's CDR3 is CASRGTSGTYEQFF. CDR3 in DNA: TGTGCCAGCAGGGGGACTAGCGGGACTTATGAGCAGTTCTTC.